Below are 30 T cell receptor beta chains sequenced from a single sample in a study of cytomegalovirus exposure and HLA in healthy donors. Amplification used 60 Vbeta primers and 13 Jbeta primers. Here immunoSEQ multiplex PCR was the method, and the copy in TCRdb shows in-frame clones only, minus some. This table holds 150,000 to 200,000 clones, under 70% found once. The sequenced sample was PBMCs. These TCRs come from a man aged 30 to 45 in good health and CMV-seropositive.

The V call is TRBV2, the J call TRBJ2-1, with D hard to call. The germline gives CDR1 SNHLY, CDR2 FYNNEI. The V end lost 3 bases, the J end lost 7 bases, and 13 bases lay between the germline ends. The CDR3 runs to 14 residues. The CDR3, as DNA: TGTGCCAGCAGTGACCCGACTTACTTTAATGAGCAGTTCTTC. Its translation: CASSDPTYFNEQFF.

The chain is built from TRBV6-1 and TRBJ1-1, with 10 bases fitting TRBD1. With V trimmed by 4 bases and J by 1 base, 9 bases remained unmatched. The CDR3 is 17 amino acids. The germline gives CDR1 MNHNS, CDR2 SASEGT. The CDR3 loop is CASSGIDRGRGNTEAFF. CDR3 DNA: TGTGCCAGCAGTGGAATTGACAGGGGGCGGGGGAACACTGAAGCTTTCTTT.

This chain connects TRBV4-2 to TRBJ1-6; D unclear. The CDR3 loop spans 18 amino acids. From germline, CDR1 is LGHNA and CDR2 YNFKEQ. V was trimmed by 0 bases and J by 0 bases, leaving 12 bases between them. This CDR3 is CASSQEDSRSSYNSPLHF. In DNA form, the CDR3 reads TGTGCCAGCAGCCAAGAGGACTCCCGGAGCTCCTATAATTCACCCCTCCACTTT.

This clone was counted only a few times. V is TRBV4-2 and J is TRBJ1-2; no clear D gene. The CDR3 totals 15 residues. Per germline, CDR1 LGHNA and CDR2 YNFKEQ. Trimming shortened V by 1 base and J by 2 bases, and 11 bases separated the two germline ends. In nucleotides, the CDR3 is TGTGCCAGCAGCCAAGGGGCGACGGAAAACTATGGCTACACCTTC. Protein sequence: CASSQGATENYGYTF.

The chain couples TRBV5-6 to TRBJ2-5; weak D call: TRBD2 (5 bases). This CDR3 has 14 residues. CDR1 is SGHDT, CDR2 YYEEEE, per germline. The germline V and J ends were trimmed by 2 bases and 5 bases, with 13 bases remaining between them. The CDR3 sequence: CASSFPQRGETQYF. CDR3 DNA: TGTGCCAGCAGCTTCCCCCAACGCGGGGAGACCCAGTACTTC.

V is TRBV5-4 and J is TRBJ2-5, with 10 bases matching TRBD1. The DNA end favors TRBJ2-7, so the J call may be wrong. Germline values: CDR1 SGHNT, CDR2 YYREEE (reference sequence). The CDR3 has 14 amino acids. CDR3: CASRSGTGDYEQYF. As DNA, the CDR3 is TGTGCCAGCAGATCCGGGACAGGGGACTACGAGCAGTACTTC.

The chain is built from TRBV2 and TRBJ2-7; unclear D gene. Trimming removed 1 base at V and 6 bases at J, with 4 bases between. This CDR3 contains 11 residues. Germline assignment: CDR1 SNHLY and CDR2 FYNNEI. The CDR3 loop reads CASSEDGEQYF. Here the CDR3 DNA reads TGTGCCAGCAGTGAAGACGGCGAGCAGTACTTC.

The CDR3 protein is CASSQTDREETQYF. In DNA form, the CDR3 reads TGTGCCAGCAGCCAGACGGACAGGGAGGAGACCCAGTACTTC. The chain joins TRBV14 to TRBJ2-5, with 8 bases aligning to TRBD1. This CDR3 contains 14 residues. V gave up 3 bases and J gave up 5 bases; unmatched junction bases: 5. Germline V gene lookup returns CDR1 SGHDN and CDR2 FVKESK. The full variable domain, in which reference TRBV14 and TRBJ2-5 provide the parts outside the CDR3, is EAGVTQFPSHSVIEKGQTVTLRCDPISGHDNLYWYRRVMGKEIKFLLHFVKESKQDESGMPNNRFLAERTGGTYSTLKVQPAELEDSGVYFCASSQTDREETQYFGPGTRLLVL.

The chain employs TRBV14 and TRBJ1-2; D unclear. Trimming pared 1 base from V and 5 bases from J, leaving 8 bases between. The CDR3 runs 13 residues. Looked up from germline, CDR1 is SGHDN and CDR2 is FVKESK. For the CDR3, the DNA is TGTGCCAGCAGCCAAGTCGAGGGATATGGCTACACCTTC. Amino acid sequence: CASSQVEGYGYTF.

Only one count was recorded for this clone. The rearrangement uses TRBV27 and TRBJ1-1, with D hard to call. V lost 0 bases and J lost 6, with 14 bases in between. This CDR3 is built from 15 residues. Per germline, CDR1 MNHEY and CDR2 SMNVEV (reference sequence). CDR3 loop: CASSLSVTWRAEAFF. DNA for the CDR3: TGTGCCAGCAGTTTATCCGTGACCTGGAGGGCTGAAGCTTTCTTT.

The chain carries TRBV4-1 and TRBJ2-2; D perhaps matches TRBD1 (5 bases). Germline CDR1 reads MGHRA; CDR2 reads YSYEKL. V gave up 0 bases and J gave up 1 base, with 12 bases separating them. The CDR3 runs 17 residues. CDR3 sequence (DNA): TGCGCCAGCAGCCAAGATCGGAAGGGGCGGAACACCGGGGAGCTGTTTTTT. It specifies CASSQDRKGRNTGELFF.

This clone has just a few counts. In DNA, the CDR3 is TGTGCCAGCAGGGGGGGATGGTCTAATGAAAAACTGTTTTTT. Its translation is CASRGGWSNEKLFF. This sequence joins TRBV2 and TRBJ1-4, with D tentatively TRBD1 (5 bases). The germline CDR1 and CDR2 sequences are SNHLY and FYNNEI. The CDR3 consists of 14 residues. Trimming removed 6 bases from V and 3 bases from J, with 11 bases in between.

The CDR3 sequence: CASSIGAPYEQYF. The CDR3 coding sequence is TGTGCCAGCAGTATTGGGGCCCCCTACGAGCAGTACTTC. The V gene is TRBV6-6, the J gene TRBJ2-7; tentatively, D is TRBD1 (5 bases). Per the germline V gene, CDR1 is MNHNY and CDR2 is SVGAGI (reference sequence). Between the trimmed V and J ends, which lost 5 bases and 2 bases, there was a span of 10 bases. CDR3 size: 13 residues.

This chain uses TRBV30 with TRBJ1-4; D might be TRBD1 (6 bases). CDR1 is GTSNPN and CDR2 is SVGIG in the germline V gene (reference sequence). With 4 bases removed from V and 1 base from J, the gap between germline ends came to 22 bases. The CDR3 is 18 amino acids. CDR3 sequence: CAWKVADSPGGTNEKLFF. Written as DNA, the CDR3 is TGTGCCTGGAAGGTGGCGGACAGCCCCGGAGGAACTAATGAAAAACTGTTTTTT. The full variable domain, rest sourced from reference TRBV30 and TRBJ1-4, is SQTIHQWPATLVQPVGSPLSLECTVEGTSNPNLYWYRQAAGRGLQLLFYSVGIGQISSEVPQNLSASRPQDRQFILSSKKLLLSDSGFYLCAWKVADSPGGTNEKLFFGSGTQLSVL.

The rearrangement uses TRBV4-1 and TRBJ2-1; no clear D gene. From germline, CDR1 is MGHRA and CDR2 YSYEKL. V lost 1 base and J lost 12, with 25 bases in between. This CDR3 is 17 amino acids long. CDR3 coding DNA: TGCGCCAGCAGCCAAGGTCGGTGGGCAGATCGAGACCGTTGGCAGTTCTTC. Amino acid sequence: CASSQGRWADRDRWQFF.

The chain has TRBV20-1 and TRBJ2-1, with D possibly being TRBD1 (6 bases). The V end lost 7 bases, the J end lost 3 bases, and 7 bases lay between the germline ends. The CDR3 sequence is 11 residues long. Germline V lookup: CDR1 DFQATT, CDR2 SNEGSKA (reference sequence). The CDR3 DNA follows: TGCAGTGGGGACATCTACAATGAGCAGTTCTTC. Translating it yields CSGDIYNEQFF.

CDR3 protein: CASTSRTAHYNEQFF. The DNA for the CDR3 is TGTGCCAGTACCAGTAGGACAGCGCACTACAATGAGCAGTTCTTC. V and J are TRBV19 and TRBJ2-1; D possibly corresponds to TRBD1 (6 bases). The ends were cut back, 7 bases at V and 3 bases at J, with 16 bases in the middle. Germline loops: CDR1 LNHDA, CDR2 SQIVND (reference sequence). This CDR3 spans 15 amino acids. The whole variable domain, remainder taken from reference TRBV19 and TRBJ2-1, is DGGITQSPKYLFRKEGQNVTLSCEQNLNHDAMYWYRQDPGQGLRLIYYSQIVNDFQKGDIAEGYSVSREKKESFPLTVTSAQKNPTAFYLCASTSRTAHYNEQFFGPGTRLTVL.

V usage is TRBV28 and J usage is TRBJ2-7; the match to TRBD1 covers 8 bases. V was clipped by 6 bases and J by 0 bases; unmatched bases: 7. This CDR3 region has 15 residues. CDR1 is MDHEN, CDR2 SYDVKM, per germline. CDR3 in DNA: TGTGCCAGCAGGGTAGGGACAGGAAGCTCCTACGAGCAGTACTTC. It codes for CASRVGTGSSYEQYF.

The V and J genes are TRBV6-1 and TRBJ2-7, with 7 bases identical to TRBD1. This CDR3 comprises 14 residues. CDR1 MNHNS and CDR2 SASEGT come from the germline V gene. Trimming took 6 bases from V and 2 from J; bases not matched to a gene: 7. CDR3 DNA sequence: TGTGCCAGCAGCCTCTGGGACAGAACCTACGAGCAGTACTTC. Translation gives CASSLWDRTYEQYF.

The chain recombines TRBV2 with TRBJ2-5; 8 nucleotides match TRBD1. In germline, CDR1 is SNHLY, CDR2 FYNNEI. The CDR3 spans 15 residues. With 2 bases clipped from V and 4 bases from J, the junction kept 6 bases outside the gene matches. DNA of the CDR3: TGTGCCAGCAGTGAAATCGCAGGGGGCGCAGAGACCCAGTACTTC. Amino acid sequence: CASSEIAGGAETQYF.

This clone occurred once. The V gene is TRBV11-2, the J gene TRBJ1-4, with D possibly TRBD1 on 5 matching bases. V was clipped by 3 bases and J by 8 bases, with 13 bases between them. The CDR3 totals 14 residues. From germline, CDR1 is SGHAT and CDR2 FQNNGV. CDR3 coding DNA: TGTGCCAGCAGCTTGGGGGGGGTTCGGGAAAAACTGTTTTTT. Its translation: CASSLGGVREKLFF.

This chain links TRBV28 with TRBJ2-7; possible D gene TRBD1, 6 bases. CDR3 size: 16 residues. Germline values: CDR1 MDHEN, CDR2 SYDVKM. V was pared by 7 bases and J by 7 bases, with 26 bases between. CDR3 sequence (DNA): TGTGCCAGCATAAAGACCGGGACATCCTTTTTCGGGGAGCAGTACTTC. It codes for CASIKTGTSFFGEQYF.

This clone was seen a handful of times. This chain uses TRBV2 with TRBJ1-2; no firm D call. Looked up from germline, CDR1 is SNHLY and CDR2 is FYNNEI. V was shortened by 6 bases and J by 5 bases, with 19 bases between the two germline ends. This CDR3 spans 15 amino acids. The CDR3, as DNA: TGTGCCAGCAGCTCCCCCGAGGAGGGCGGGTATGGCTACACCTTC. Encoded protein: CASSSPEEGGYGYTF. Full variable domain (remainder filled in from reference TRBV2 and TRBJ1-2): EPEVTQTPSHQVTQMGQEVILRCVPISNHLYFYWYRQILGQKVEFLVSFYNNEISEKSEIFDDQFSVERPDGSNFTLKIRSTKLEDSAMYFCASSSPEEGGYGYTFGSGTRLTVV.

This clone was observed a single time. The J gene is TRBJ2-5, the V gene TRBV7-9; the D gene is possibly TRBD1 (6 bases). The DNA end is more similar to TRBJ2-7, so the J call may be wrong. The germline V gene encodes CDR1 SEHNR and CDR2 FQNEAQ (reference sequence). This CDR3 comprises 14 residues. Here the CDR3 DNA reads TGTGCCAGCAGTTTCGGACAGATCTCCTACGAGCAGTACTTC. Protein: CASSFGQISYEQYF.

The rearrangement links TRBV28 to TRBJ2-7; no reliable D call. This CDR3 spans 13 amino acids. The germline V and J ends were trimmed by 3 bases and 2 bases, with 8 bases remaining between them. Germline-derived CDR1 and CDR2 are MDHEN and SYDVKM. In DNA, the CDR3 is TGTGCCAGCAGTTTGGCCAGTCCCTACGAGCAGTACTTC. This encodes CASSLASPYEQYF.

The chain employs TRBV7-3 and TRBJ2-7, with 7 bases aligning to TRBD1. The germline V gene encodes CDR1 SGHTA and CDR2 FQGTGA. V gave up 9 bases and J gave up 3 bases; unmatched junction bases: 14. This CDR3 spans 15 amino acids. Written as DNA, the CDR3 is TGTGCCAGACCCTACAGGGGTCTTTTTTACTACGAGCAGTACTTC. It specifies CARPYRGLFYYEQYF.

Only one count was recorded for this clone. J is TRBJ2-6 and V is TRBV7-8; 9 positions match TRBD1. The CDR3 is 14 amino acids. Germline lookup yields CDR1 SGHVS and CDR2 FQNEAQ. Trimming at V came to 1 base and at J to 18 bases, leaving 10 bases not matched to a gene. The CDR3 loop is CASSLVGTGLGPTF. CDR3 DNA: TGTGCCAGCAGCTTAGTTGGGACAGGGCTAGGCCCGACTTTC.

In this sample, this clone turned up a few times. V gene TRBV11-1 combines with J gene TRBJ2-7, with 7 nucleotides matching TRBD2. The CDR3 sequence is 15 residues long. The V segment lost 5 bases and the J segment 2 bases; nucleotides outside the gene matches: 9. Germline V gene sequence: CDR1 SGHAT, CDR2 FQDESV (reference sequence). CDR3 residues: CASSPTGGPTYEQYF. For the CDR3, the DNA is TGTGCCAGCAGCCCGACGGGGGGTCCCACCTACGAGCAGTACTTC.

In this sample, this clone turned up a few times. The V call is TRBV4-1, the J call TRBJ2-5; 8 nucleotides align to TRBD1. The J call may be incorrect, as the DNA end agrees better with TRBJ2-7. Per germline, CDR1 MGHRA and CDR2 YSYEKL. This CDR3 is 19 amino acids long. For the CDR3, the DNA is TGCGCCAGCAGCCAAGATCTTGGCCCCCGGACAGGGAGGTCCTACGAGCAGTACTTC. The encoded protein is CASSQDLGPRTGRSYEQYF.

This CDR3 is CASSLGGELTGELFF. CDR3 in DNA: TGTGCCAGCAGCTTAGGGGGGGAACTCACCGGGGAGCTGTTTTTT. The V gene is TRBV7-2, the J gene TRBJ2-2, with TRBD2 as a possible D gene (6 bases). The CDR3 is 15 residues long. CDR1 and CDR2 from the germline V gene are SGHTA and FQGNSA. V lost 1 base and J 4 bases, leaving 10 bases between the germline ends.